These 21 T cell receptor beta chains were sequenced from one sample in a study of cytomegalovirus exposure and HLA in healthy donors (dated by TCRdb to 2017 to 2019). The method was the immunoSEQ multiplex PCR assay. Imported from immuneACCESS, the table was reduced by TCRdb to in-frame sequences with V and J called. These copies leave out some clones; in studies compared against another copy, an unresolved V gene accounts for under half, and the cause of the remainder is not known. Across this sample there are 150,000 or so clones, with around 84% seen only once. The ten largest clones capture about 2.2% of the sample. The specimen was PBMCs. All receptors come from a human donor in good health.

The chain combines TRBV6-1 with TRBJ1-1; no clear D. V lost 3 bases and J 3 bases, leaving 17 bases between the germline ends. The CDR3 loop spans 16 amino acids. Germline lookup yields CDR1 MNHNS and CDR2 SASEGT. The chain's CDR3 is CASSDNLARGDTEAFF. DNA for the CDR3: TGTGCCAGCAGTGATAATTTGGCCCGGGGAGACACTGAAGCTTTCTTT.

The genes are TRBV11-3 and TRBJ2-7; maybe TRBD2 (6 bases). The germline gives CDR1 SGHNT, CDR2 YENEEA. The germline V and J ends were trimmed by 5 bases and 6 bases, with 14 bases remaining between them. The CDR3 spans 13 residues. CDR3 DNA: TGTGCCAGCAGCCCCGGCGCGGGGCTCGAGCAGTACTTC. Translating it yields CASSPGAGLEQYF.

The V and J genes are TRBV11-2 and TRBJ1-5; 8 bases match TRBD1. Germline CDR1 and CDR2: SGHAT and FQNNGV. The CDR3 contains 13 residues. Trimming removed 5 bases from V and 6 bases from J; junction bases left unmatched: 3. The CDR3 sequence: CASSPDRGQPQHF. The CDR3, as DNA: TGTGCCAGCAGCCCCGACAGGGGTCAGCCCCAGCATTTT.

J is TRBJ1-2 and V is TRBV6-1; possibly TRBD1 for D (6 bases). The V end was cut by 5 bases, the J end by 0 bases, with 13 bases between. CDR1 and CDR2 (germline): MNHNS, SASEGT. The CDR3 extends over 15 amino acids. CDR3 residues: CASSRDTQSNYGYTF. In DNA, the CDR3 is TGTGCCAGCAGTCGGGACACTCAATCTAACTATGGCTACACCTTC.

This clone has just one count. This chain uses TRBV28 with TRBJ1-5, with 7 positions matching TRBD1. The germline V gene has CDR1 MDHEN and CDR2 SYDVKM. The CDR3 consists of 15 residues. Trimming took 7 bases from V and 0 from J; bases not matched to a gene: 6. CDR3 loop: CASTRGTASNQPQHF. CDR3 DNA sequence: TGTGCCAGCACCCGCGGGACAGCTAGCAATCAGCCCCAGCATTTT.

The chain combines TRBV27 with TRBJ2-1, with a weak D call TRBD1 (6 bases). Germline lookup yields CDR1 MNHEY and CDR2 SMNVEV (reference sequence). Trimming shortened V by 4 bases and J by 8 bases, and 12 bases separated the two germline ends. The CDR3 runs 13 residues. The DNA for the CDR3 is TGTGCCAGCAGTTCAGTAAACAGGGATGAGCAGTTCTTC. Its protein is CASSSVNRDEQFF.

This chain uses TRBV7-3 with TRBJ2-7, with 7 bases identical to TRBD2. The CDR3 is 15 residues long. Looked up from germline, CDR1 is SGHTA and CDR2 is FQGTGA. The ends lost 5 bases at V and 1 base at J; junction bases unmatched: 8. CDR3 DNA sequence: TGTGCCAGCAGCCCCGGACTAGTTGGTTCCTACGAGCAGTACTTC. It translates to CASSPGLVGSYEQYF.

This clone has just one count. The chain recombines TRBV10-3 with TRBJ2-7; tentatively, D is TRBD1 (5 bases). This CDR3 spans 15 amino acids. Per germline, CDR1 ENHRY and CDR2 SYGVKD. The V end lost 0 bases, the J end lost 2 bases, and 11 bases lay between the germline ends. The CDR3 DNA sequence: TGTGCCATCAGTGAGTCGAAGCAGGGTCCCTACGAGCAGTACTTC. Translation: CAISESKQGPYEQYF.

The V and J genes are TRBV2 and TRBJ2-5, with TRBD2 matching over 12 bases. This CDR3 has 16 residues. J lost 4 bases, V lost 3 bases, and 6 bases had no gene match. In germline, CDR1 is SNHLY, CDR2 FYNNEI. CDR3 loop: CASSEASGRARETQYF. The CDR3 DNA follows: TGTGCCAGCAGTGAGGCTAGCGGGAGGGCCCGAGAGACCCAGTACTTC.

This chain connects TRBV4-3 to TRBJ2-2; D perhaps matches TRBD1 (6 bases). Between the trimmed V and J ends, which lost 1 base and 6 bases, there was a span of 15 bases. CDR1 is LGHNA and CDR2 is YSLEER in the germline V gene. This CDR3 is built from 16 residues. The CDR3 coding sequence is TGCGCCAGCAGCCAAGGACAATACAGGGAGCCCGGGGAGCTGTTTTTT. Translation: CASSQGQYREPGELFF.

This chain joins TRBV6-1 and TRBJ1-1, with 7 bases matching TRBD1. Germline trimming cut 6 bases from V and 4 bases from J; bases unmatched to any gene: 8. Germline V gene data show CDR1 as MNHNS and CDR2 as SASEGT. The CDR3 consists of 14 residues. The CDR3 sequence: CASRETGTSTEAFF. The CDR3, as DNA: TGTGCCAGCAGAGAGACAGGGACTAGCACTGAAGCTTTCTTT.

This clone came up many times. As DNA, the CDR3 is TGTGCCACCAGCATCGAGGGCGGAAAACTGTTTTTT. It yields the protein CATSIEGGKLFF. J is TRBJ1-4 and V is TRBV15; D unresolved. CDR3 length: 12 residues. The germline V gene encodes CDR1 LNHNV and CDR2 YYDKDF (reference sequence). The germline V and J ends were trimmed by 4 bases and 10 bases, with 10 bases remaining between them.

This chain uses TRBV9 with TRBJ2-1, with 10 nucleotides matching TRBD1. CDR1 is SGDLS and CDR2 is YYNGEE in the germline V gene. V dropped 0 bases and J dropped 8; count of bases not matched to a gene: 5. The CDR3 covers 15 residues. CDR3 coding DNA: TGTGCCAGCAGCGTAGAGGACAGGGGGTCCGATGAGCAGTTCTTC. Protein product: CASSVEDRGSDEQFF.

This chain links TRBV9 with TRBJ2-1; 12 nucleotides match TRBD2. Germline lookup yields CDR1 SGDLS and CDR2 YYNGEE. The CDR3 has 14 residues. The V and J ends lost 1 base and 10 bases, in that order; junction bases with no gene match: 3. In nucleotides, the CDR3 is TGTGCCAGCAGCGTAACTAGCGGGGGGACCGAGCAGTTCTTC. Translated, it gives CASSVTSGGTEQFF.

This chain uses TRBV30 with TRBJ1-4, with a weak D call TRBD1 (6 bases). V gave up 6 bases and J gave up 3 bases, with 11 bases separating them. The CDR3 consists of 13 residues. Germline V lookup: CDR1 GTSNPN, CDR2 SVGIG (reference sequence). CDR3 nucleotides: TGTGCCTGCAGGGGATATTCTAATGAAAAACTGTTTTTT. Translating gives CACRGYSNEKLFF. Drawing the rest from reference TRBV30 and TRBJ1-4, the complete variable domain is SQTIHQWPATLVQPVGSPLSLECTVEGTSNPNLYWYRQAAGRGLQLLFYSVGIGQISSEVPQNLSASRPQDRQFILSSKKLLLSDSGFYLCACRGYSNEKLFFGSGTQLSVL.

The J gene is TRBJ2-2, the V gene TRBV11-2, with 12 bases aligning to TRBD2. Trimming cost V 6 bases and J 1 base; bases outside gene matches: 0. The germline CDR1 and CDR2 sequences are SGHAT and FQNNGV. The CDR3 is made up of 15 amino acids. The CDR3 is CASRGLAGNTGELFF. The DNA of the CDR3 is TGTGCCAGCAGGGGACTAGCGGGGAACACCGGGGAGCTGTTTTTT. The whole variable domain, remainder taken from reference TRBV11-2 and TRBJ2-2, is EAGVAQSPRYKIIEKRQSVAFWCNPISGHATLYWYQQILGQGPKLLIQFQNNGVVDDSQLPKDRFSAERLKGVDSTLKIQPAKLEDSAVYLCASRGLAGNTGELFFGEGSRLTVL.

The chain employs TRBV19 and TRBJ2-7; 8 bases map to TRBD1. The trim removed 7 bases at V and 1 base at J, leaving 9 bases unmatched. Germline V gives CDR1 LNHDA, CDR2 SQIVND (reference sequence). This CDR3 region has 15 residues. CDR3 region: CASTPTWDRSYEQYF. DNA of the CDR3: TGTGCCAGTACCCCGACGTGGGACAGGTCCTACGAGCAGTACTTC. Full variable domain (outside the CDR3, taken from reference TRBV19 and TRBJ2-7): DGGITQSPKYLFRKEGQNVTLSCEQNLNHDAMYWYRQDPGQGLRLIYYSQIVNDFQKGDIAEGYSVSREKKESFPLTVTSAQKNPTAFYLCASTPTWDRSYEQYFGPGTRLTVT.

V is TRBV7-6 and J is TRBJ2-3; possibly TRBD1 for D (5 bases). The CDR3 runs 13 residues. V shed 1 base and J shed 4 bases, with 6 bases lying between them. Germline V gene data show CDR1 as SGHVS and CDR2 as FNYEAQ. CDR3 loop: CASSLGGPDTQYF. For the CDR3, the DNA is TGTGCCAGCAGCTTAGGGGGCCCAGATACGCAGTATTTT.

This clone was seen a single time. This chain connects TRBV2 to TRBJ2-2; 7 positions match TRBD1. With 6 bases clipped from V and 1 base from J, the junction kept 11 bases outside the gene matches. Germline-derived CDR1 and CDR2 are SNHLY and FYNNEI. The CDR3 totals 17 residues. The CDR3, as DNA: TGTGCCAGCAGGGACCTTTGGGACAGTCAGAACACCGGGGAGCTGTTTTTT. Translating gives CASRDLWDSQNTGELFF.

CDR3 region: CASSLGLAGSSYEQYF. The CDR3 bases are TGTGCCAGCAGCTTAGGGCTAGCGGGGAGCTCCTACGAGCAGTACTTC. The chain is built from TRBV7-2 and TRBJ2-7; 9 bases are a match to TRBD2. J was trimmed by 0 bases and V by 1 base; bases with no gene match: 4. The CDR3 consists of 16 residues. Germline assignment: CDR1 SGHTA and CDR2 FQGNSA.

The chain carries TRBV5-1 and TRBJ2-3, with 8 bases fitting TRBD2. The V and J ends lost 4 bases and 3 bases, in that order; junction bases with no gene match: 10. The CDR3 totals 16 residues. The germline gives CDR1 SGHRS, CDR2 YFSETQ. CDR3: CASSRGWRGATDTQYF. The CDR3 DNA follows: TGCGCCAGCAGCCGCGGCTGGCGGGGGGCGACAGATACGCAGTATTTT.